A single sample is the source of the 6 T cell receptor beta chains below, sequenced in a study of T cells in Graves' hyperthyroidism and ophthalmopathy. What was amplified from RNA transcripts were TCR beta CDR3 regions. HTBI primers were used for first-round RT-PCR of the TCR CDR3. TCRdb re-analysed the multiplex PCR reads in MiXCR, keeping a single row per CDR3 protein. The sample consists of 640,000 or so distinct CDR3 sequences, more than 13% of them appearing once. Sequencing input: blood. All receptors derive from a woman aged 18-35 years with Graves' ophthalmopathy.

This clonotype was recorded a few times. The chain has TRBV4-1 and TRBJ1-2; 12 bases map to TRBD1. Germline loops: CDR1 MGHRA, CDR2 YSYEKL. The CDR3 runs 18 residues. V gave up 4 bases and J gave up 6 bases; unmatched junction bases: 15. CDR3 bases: TGCGCCAGCAGCCCCCTAGGGACAGGGGGCGCAGAATCTCATGGCTACACCTTC. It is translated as CASSPLGTGGAESHGYTF.

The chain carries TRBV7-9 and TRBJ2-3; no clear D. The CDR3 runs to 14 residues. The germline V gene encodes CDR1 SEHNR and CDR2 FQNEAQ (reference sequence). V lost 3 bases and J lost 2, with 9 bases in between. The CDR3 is CASSFQTFTDTQYF. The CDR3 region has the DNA TGTGCCAGCAGCTTCCAGACATTCACAGATACGCAGTATTTT.

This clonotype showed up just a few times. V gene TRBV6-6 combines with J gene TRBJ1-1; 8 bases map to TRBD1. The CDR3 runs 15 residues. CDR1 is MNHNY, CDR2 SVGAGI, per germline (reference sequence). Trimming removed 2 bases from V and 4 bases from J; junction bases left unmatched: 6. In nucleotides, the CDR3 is TGTGCCAGCAGTTACCCGGTAACAGGGGGCACTGAAGCTTTCTTT. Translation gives CASSYPVTGGTEAFF.

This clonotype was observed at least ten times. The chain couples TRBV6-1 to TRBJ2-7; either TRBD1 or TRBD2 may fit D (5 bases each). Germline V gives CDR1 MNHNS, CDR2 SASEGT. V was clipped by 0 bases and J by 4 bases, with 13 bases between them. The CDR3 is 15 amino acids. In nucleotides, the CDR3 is TGTGCCAGCAGTGAAGCGGCAGGGAGCTTTTACGAGCAGTACTTC. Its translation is CASSEAAGSFYEQYF.

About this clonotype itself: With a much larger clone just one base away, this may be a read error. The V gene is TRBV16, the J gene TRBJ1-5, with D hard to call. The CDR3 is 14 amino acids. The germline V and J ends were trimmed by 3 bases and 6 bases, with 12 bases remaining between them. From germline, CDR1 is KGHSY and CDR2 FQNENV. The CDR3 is CASSHNGEGQPQHF. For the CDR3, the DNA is TGTGCCAGCAGCCACAACGGGGAAGGTCAGCCCCAGCATTTT.

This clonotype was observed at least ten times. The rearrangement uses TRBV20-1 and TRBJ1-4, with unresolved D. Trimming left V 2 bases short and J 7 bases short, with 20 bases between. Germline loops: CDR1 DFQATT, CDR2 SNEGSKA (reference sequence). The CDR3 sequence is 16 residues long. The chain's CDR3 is CSARQPNSYAGEKLFF. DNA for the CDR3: TGCAGTGCTAGACAGCCCAACTCCTATGCCGGTGAAAAACTGTTTTTT.